These 20 T cell receptor beta chains came from one sample sequenced in a study of cytomegalovirus exposure and HLA in healthy donors. Primers included in the PCR were 60 Vbeta and 13 Jbeta primers. The assay was immunoSEQ multiplex PCR, and TCRdb's table has in-frame clones only and misses some. The table records approximately 290,000 clones, over 70% of them present only once. The sequenced material came from PBMCs. The receptors were sampled from a girl aged 2 to 10 in good health and CMV-seronegative.

This chain joins TRBV6-1 and TRBJ2-1; 16 bases map to TRBD2. J was trimmed by 3 bases and V by 4 bases; bases with no gene match: 12. CDR1 and CDR2 (germline): MNHNS, SASEGT. This CDR3 is 20 amino acids long. The CDR3 region has the DNA TGTGCCAGCAGTGCAACAGCCGGGACTAGCGGGGGGGTATACTACAATGAGCAGTTCTTC. This translates into CASSATAGTSGGVYYNEQFF.

This clone came up once. V and J are TRBV13 and TRBJ2-1; 8 bases line up with TRBD1. This CDR3 has 16 residues. The J segment lost 4 bases and the V segment lost 4 bases, leaving 9 bases of the junction unmatched. Germline V lookup: CDR1 PRHDT, CDR2 FYEKMQ (reference sequence). CDR3: CASSSRSGTGYNEQFF. The CDR3 DNA reads TGTGCCAGCAGCTCACGATCCGGGACAGGATACAATGAGCAGTTCTTC.

The chain employs TRBV28 and TRBJ2-1; TRBD2 matches 7 bases. The CDR3 runs to 15 residues. The germline V gene has CDR1 MDHEN and CDR2 SYDVKM. After removal of 3 bases from V and 4 bases from J, the junction contained 6 bases not matched to a gene. The CDR3 reads CASSFYLAEYNEQFF. The CDR3, as DNA: TGTGCCAGCAGTTTTTACCTAGCGGAGTACAATGAGCAGTTCTTC.

V is TRBV15 and J is TRBJ2-1, with 13 bases that match TRBD2. This CDR3 has 17 residues. V shed 2 bases, J shed 8 bases, and the junction held 9 bases outside the gene matches. Germline-derived CDR1 and CDR2 are LNHNV and YYDKDF (reference sequence). This chain's CDR3 is CATSRPLAGGPMDEQFF. The CDR3 nucleotides are TGTGCCACCAGCAGACCACTAGCGGGAGGGCCTATGGATGAGCAGTTCTTC.

V and J are TRBV29-1 and TRBJ1-3; weak D call: TRBD1 (5 bases). CDR1 SQVTM and CDR2 ANQGSEA come from the germline V gene. V was trimmed by 1 base and J by 4 bases, leaving 14 bases between them. This CDR3 is built from 15 residues. CDR3 loop: CSVEVRGIAGNTIYF. CDR3 bases: TGCAGCGTTGAAGTTAGGGGAATCGCCGGAAACACCATATATTTT.

The chain carries TRBV4-1 and TRBJ2-1; TRBD1 might be the D (6 bases). CDR1 and CDR2 (germline): MGHRA, YSYEKL. The CDR3 contains 16 residues. Deletions cut 0 bases from V and 0 bases from J, with 9 bases between. Here the CDR3 DNA reads TGCGCCAGCAGCCAAGATAGGGGGAGCTCCTACAATGAGCAGTTCTTC. Protein sequence: CASSQDRGSSYNEQFF.

V is TRBV6-6 and J is TRBJ2-2, with TRBD1 matching 7 bases. The V and J ends lost 6 bases and 0 bases, in that order; junction bases with no gene match: 7. Germline lookup yields CDR1 MNHNY and CDR2 SVGAGI (reference sequence). The CDR3 covers 16 residues. The CDR3 loop reads CASRDQTGANTGELFF. The DNA for the CDR3 is TGTGCCAGCAGAGACCAAACAGGGGCGAACACCGGGGAGCTGTTTTTT.

V usage is TRBV2 and J usage is TRBJ1-5, with 10 bases identical to TRBD1. CDR3 length: 15 residues. J lost 7 bases, V lost 5 bases, and 8 bases had no gene match. Germline V gives CDR1 SNHLY, CDR2 FYNNEI. The CDR3 DNA is TGTGCCAGCAGTAAAGGGACAGGGGACGGACAGCCCCAGCATTTT. Its protein is CASSKGTGDGQPQHF.

The V and J genes are TRBV9 and TRBJ1-3; 9 bases line up with TRBD1. The CDR3 has 15 residues. With 4 bases clipped from V and 5 bases from J, the junction kept 7 bases outside the gene matches. Germline values: CDR1 SGDLS, CDR2 YYNGEE. The CDR3 here is CASSPRDRDRNTIYF. As DNA, the CDR3 is TGTGCCAGCAGCCCCCGGGACAGGGATAGAAACACCATATATTTT.

The J gene is TRBJ2-1, the V gene TRBV27, with D possibly TRBD2 on 6 matching bases. V was shortened by 1 base and J by 6 bases, with 10 bases between the two germline ends. Germline CDR1 is MNHEY and CDR2 is SMNVEV (reference sequence). CDR3 length: 14 residues. The CDR3 DNA is TGTGCCAGCAGTTTATTTTCCGGGGGCAATGAGCAGTTCTTC. Its translation is CASSLFSGGNEQFF.

The chain recombines TRBV30 with TRBJ1-1, with 7 nucleotides matching TRBD1. The CDR3 length is 15 residues. Germline CDR1 and CDR2: GTSNPN and SVGIG (reference sequence). Losses at the gene ends were 2 bases for V and 5 bases for J; bases not matched to a gene: 11. The CDR3 DNA sequence: TGTGCCTGGAGTTTGACAGGGCTCTGGGGTACTGAAGCTTTCTTT. Encoded protein: CAWSLTGLWGTEAFF.

The chain couples TRBV28 to TRBJ1-5; D not certain. The CDR3 sequence is 16 residues long. Trimming took off 5 bases at V and 9 bases at J, with 23 bases between the two ends. Germline V gene sequence: CDR1 MDHEN, CDR2 SYDVKM. The CDR3 spells CASSPEGLGLLGPQHF. The CDR3, as DNA: TGTGCCAGCAGTCCGGAGGGTTTGGGTTTATTAGGGCCCCAGCATTTT.

The genes are TRBV12-5 and TRBJ1-3; D is unresolved. Germline loops: CDR1 LGHNT, CDR2 FRNRAP. The ends were cut back, 0 bases at V and 3 bases at J, with 27 bases in the middle. The CDR3 spans 21 residues. This CDR3 is CASGLVLVTREQLADGNTIYF. The CDR3 DNA is TGTGCTAGTGGTTTGGTACTTGTGACTAGGGAACAGCTCGCGGATGGAAACACCATATATTTT.

This clone occurred a few times. The rearrangement links TRBV6-5 to TRBJ1-6; a weak D match, TRBD1 (5 bases). The CDR3 extends over 15 amino acids. Germline CDR1 and CDR2: MNHEY and SVGAGI. The germline V and J ends were trimmed by 8 bases and 9 bases, with 20 bases remaining between them. In DNA, the CDR3 is TGTGCCAGCCGGAAGGGTCGGACACCGGGTTCACCCCTCCACTTT. Residues: CASRKGRTPGSPLHF.

The CDR3 DNA reads as TGTGCCAGCAGAAACAGGGGGTCTCCTGAAGCTTTCTTT. Residues: CASRNRGSPEAFF. This chain links TRBV28 with TRBJ1-1; 8 nucleotides align to TRBD1. The CDR3 length is 13 residues. V lost 6 bases, J lost 6 bases, and 6 bases stayed unmatched. CDR1 MDHEN and CDR2 SYDVKM come from the germline V gene.

The chain links TRBV2 to TRBJ1-5; D remains ambiguous. Germline CDR1 SNHLY, CDR2 FYNNEI. The CDR3 runs 12 residues. The V end was cut by 6 bases, the J end by 3 bases, with 6 bases between. CDR3 coding DNA: TGTGCCAGCAGGCAGTACAATCAGCCCCAGCATTTT. It codes for CASRQYNQPQHF. The full variable domain, rest sourced from reference TRBV2 and TRBJ1-5, is EPEVTQTPSHQVTQMGQEVILRCVPISNHLYFYWYRQILGQKVEFLVSFYNNEISEKSEIFDDQFSVERPDGSNFTLKIRSTKLEDSAMYFCASRQYNQPQHFGDGTRLSIL.

This chain joins TRBV4-1 and TRBJ2-1; D possibly corresponds to TRBD2 (6 bases). V was shortened by 5 bases and J by 3 bases, with 11 bases between the two germline ends. The CDR3 is 14 residues long. Germline assignment: CDR1 MGHRA and CDR2 YSYEKL. The CDR3 loop is CASSFPGDYNEQFF. In nucleotides, the CDR3 is TGCGCCAGCAGCTTCCCGGGGGACTACAATGAGCAGTTCTTC.

The V call is TRBV28, the J call TRBJ2-7, with 9 positions matching TRBD2. In germline, CDR1 is MDHEN, CDR2 SYDVKM. The CDR3 has 14 amino acids. V shed 4 bases and J 5 bases; nucleotides not matched to a gene: 6. CDR3 sequence (DNA): TGTGCCAGCAGTTCAAGCGGGGGGCTCCACGAGCAGTACTTC. This translates into CASSSSGGLHEQYF.

A single count supports this clone. The genes are TRBV2 and TRBJ1-1; D might be TRBD1 (5 bases). In germline, CDR1 is SNHLY, CDR2 FYNNEI. Trimming removed 7 bases from V and 1 base from J, with 10 bases in between. The CDR3 is 13 residues long. CDR3 protein: CASNLDRNTEAFF. CDR3 DNA: TGTGCCAGCAACCTTGACAGGAACACTGAAGCTTTCTTT.

As to this clone: The junction does not match germline at one end; this may be a read error. V and J are TRBV7-9 and TRBJ2-2; D gene unclear. The germline V gene has CDR1 SEHNR and CDR2 FQNEAQ (reference sequence). CDR3 size: 16 residues. This CDR3 reads CSSSLAGFRFPGELFF. The CDR3 DNA reads as TGTTCCAGCAGCTTAGCCGGGTTTCGGTTCCCCGGGGAGCTGTTTTTT. Variable domain in full (rest from reference TRBV7-9 and TRBJ2-2): DTGVSQNPRHKITKRGQNVTFRCDPISEHNRLYWYRQTLGQGPEFLTYFQNEAQLEKSRLLSDRFSAERPKGSFSTLEIQRTEQGDSAMYLCSSSLAGFRFPGELFFGEGSRLTVL.